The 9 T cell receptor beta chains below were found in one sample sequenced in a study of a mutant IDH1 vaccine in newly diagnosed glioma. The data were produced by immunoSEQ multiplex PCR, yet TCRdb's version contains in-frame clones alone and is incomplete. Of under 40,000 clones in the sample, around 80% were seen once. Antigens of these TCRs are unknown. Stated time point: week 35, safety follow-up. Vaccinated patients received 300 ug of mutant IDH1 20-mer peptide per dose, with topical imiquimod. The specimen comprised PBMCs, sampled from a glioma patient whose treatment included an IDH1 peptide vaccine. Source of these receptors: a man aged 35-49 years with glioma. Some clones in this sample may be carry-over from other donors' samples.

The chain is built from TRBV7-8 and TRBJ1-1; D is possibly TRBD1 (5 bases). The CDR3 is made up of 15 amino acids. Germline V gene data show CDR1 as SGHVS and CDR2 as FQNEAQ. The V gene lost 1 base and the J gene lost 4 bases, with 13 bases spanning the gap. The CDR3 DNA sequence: TGTGCCAGCAGCTTAGAAAGGGGAGGAGGCACTGAAGCTTTCTTT. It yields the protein CASSLERGGGTEAFF.

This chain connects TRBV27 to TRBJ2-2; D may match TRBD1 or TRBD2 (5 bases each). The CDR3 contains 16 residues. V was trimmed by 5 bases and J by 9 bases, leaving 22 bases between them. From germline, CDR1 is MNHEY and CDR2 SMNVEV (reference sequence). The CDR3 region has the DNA TGTGCCAGCAGTCCTATACGGGGCCTGTTGGGCAGGGAGCTGTTTTTT. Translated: CASSPIRGLLGRELFF.

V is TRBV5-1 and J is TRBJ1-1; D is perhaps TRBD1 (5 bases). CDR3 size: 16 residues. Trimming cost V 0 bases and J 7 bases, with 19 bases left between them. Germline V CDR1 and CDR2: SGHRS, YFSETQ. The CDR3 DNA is TGCGCCAGCAGCTTGGACCGGGACCTGCCAGTGCGTGAAGCTTTCTTT. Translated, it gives CASSLDRDLPVREAFF.

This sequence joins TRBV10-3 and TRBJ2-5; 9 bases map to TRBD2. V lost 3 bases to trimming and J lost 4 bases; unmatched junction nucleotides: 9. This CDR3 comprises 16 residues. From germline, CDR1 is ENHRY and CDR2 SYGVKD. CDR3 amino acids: CAISELPSGEGETQYF. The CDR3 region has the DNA TGTGCCATCAGTGAACTACCTAGCGGGGAGGGAGAGACCCAGTACTTC.

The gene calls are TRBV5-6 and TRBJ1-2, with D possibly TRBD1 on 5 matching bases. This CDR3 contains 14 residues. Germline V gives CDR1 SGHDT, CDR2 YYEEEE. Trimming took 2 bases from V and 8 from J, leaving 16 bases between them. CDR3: CASSFEGRPIGYTF. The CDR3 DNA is TGTGCCAGCAGCTTCGAGGGGAGGCCGATAGGCTACACCTTC.

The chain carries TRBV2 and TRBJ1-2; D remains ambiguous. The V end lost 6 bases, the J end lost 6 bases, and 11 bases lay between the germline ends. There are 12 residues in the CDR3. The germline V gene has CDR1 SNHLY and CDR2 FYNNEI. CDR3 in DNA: TGTGCCAGCAGAGTCTCCGCAGATGGCTACACCTTC. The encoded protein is CASRVSADGYTF.

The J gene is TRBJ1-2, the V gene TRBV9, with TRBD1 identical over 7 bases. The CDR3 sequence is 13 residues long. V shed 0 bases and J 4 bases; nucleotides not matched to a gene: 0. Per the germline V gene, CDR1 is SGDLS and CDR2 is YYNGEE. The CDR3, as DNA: TGTGCCAGCAGCGTAGCAGGGGGCTATGGCTACACCTTC. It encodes CASSVAGGYGYTF. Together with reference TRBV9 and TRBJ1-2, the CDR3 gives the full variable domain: DSGVTQTPKHLITATGQRVTLRCSPRSGDLSVYWYQQSLDQGLQFLIQYYNGEERAKGNILERFSAQQFPDLHSELNLSSLELGDSALYFCASSVAGGYGYTFGSGTRLTVV.

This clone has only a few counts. CDR3 in amino acids: CASTRTVSSYEQYF. In nucleotides, the CDR3 is TGTGCCAGCACCAGGACGGTGAGCTCCTACGAGCAGTACTTC. This chain connects TRBV6-1 to TRBJ2-7; D is uncertain. V dropped 7 bases and J dropped 0 bases, with 13 bases sitting between them. The CDR3 is 14 amino acids. The germline gives CDR1 MNHNS, CDR2 SASEGT.

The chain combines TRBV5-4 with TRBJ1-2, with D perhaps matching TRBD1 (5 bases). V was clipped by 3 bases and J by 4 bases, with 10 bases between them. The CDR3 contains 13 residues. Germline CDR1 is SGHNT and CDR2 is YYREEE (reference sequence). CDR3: CASSSDSLYGYTF. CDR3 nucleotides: TGTGCCAGCAGCTCTGACAGCCTCTATGGCTACACCTTC.